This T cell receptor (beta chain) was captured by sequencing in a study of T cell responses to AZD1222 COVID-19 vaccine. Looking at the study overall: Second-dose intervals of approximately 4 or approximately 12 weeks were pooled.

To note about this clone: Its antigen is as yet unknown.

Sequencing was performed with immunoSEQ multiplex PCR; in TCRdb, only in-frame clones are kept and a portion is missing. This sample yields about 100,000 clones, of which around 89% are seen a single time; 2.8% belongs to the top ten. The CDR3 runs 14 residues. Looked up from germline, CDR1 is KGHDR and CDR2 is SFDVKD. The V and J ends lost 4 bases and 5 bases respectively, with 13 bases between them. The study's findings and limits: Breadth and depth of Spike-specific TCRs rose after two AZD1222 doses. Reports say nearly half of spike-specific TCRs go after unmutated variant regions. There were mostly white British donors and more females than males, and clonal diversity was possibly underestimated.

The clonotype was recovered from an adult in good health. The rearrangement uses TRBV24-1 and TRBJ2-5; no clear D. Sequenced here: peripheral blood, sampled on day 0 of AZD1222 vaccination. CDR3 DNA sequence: TGTGCCACCAGTGACCCTTCGGCAGGCGAGACCCAGTACTTC. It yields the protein CATSDPSAGETQYF.